Presented here are 5 T cell receptor beta chains from one specimen sequenced in a study of blood T cells in healthy people across ages. Through a sample-barcoded 5' primer and a J-beta primer mix, a second PCR was run for roughly 7 to 12 cycles. TCRdb reanalysed the 5' RACE reads using MiXCR and keeps one entry per CDR3 protein. Among about 1 million distinct CDR3 sequences listed, 45% were seen once. Sequencing was done on a sample of blood. These receptors were taken from a woman aged 60 to 75 in good health.

The V gene is TRBV7-8, the J gene TRBJ2-3, with a weak D call TRBD1 (6 bases). Trimming shortened V by 5 bases and J by 0 bases, and 15 bases separated the two germline ends. Germline V gene lookup returns CDR1 SGHVS and CDR2 FQNEAQ. This CDR3 contains 16 residues. CDR3 sequence reads: CASSALTGFSTDTQYF. As DNA, the CDR3 is TGTGCCAGCAGCGCCCTGACAGGCTTTAGCACAGATACGCAGTATTTT.

This sequence joins TRBV12-3 or TRBV12-4 and TRBJ2-4, with D possibly being TRBD1 or TRBD2 (5 bases each). V was trimmed by 5 bases and J by 0 bases, leaving 11 bases between them. The CDR3 is 15 residues long. The CDR3 reads CASSPEGTAKNIQYF. CDR3 nucleotides: TGTGCCAGCAGTCCAGAGGGGACAGCCAAAAACATTCAGTACTTC.

The rearrangement joins TRBV7-2 to TRBJ2-1, with 7 nucleotides matching TRBD2. Germline trimming cut 1 base from V and 2 bases from J; bases unmatched to any gene: 2. This CDR3 contains 15 residues. Germline V CDR1 and CDR2: SGHTA, FQGNSA. The CDR3 here is CASSLDGLAYNEQFF. The CDR3 coding sequence is TGTGCCAGCAGCTTAGACGGACTAGCCTACAATGAGCAGTTCTTC.

This clonotype was counted between two and nine times. V usage is TRBV9 and J usage is TRBJ1-2, with 8 bases aligning to TRBD1. In germline, CDR1 is SGDLS, CDR2 YYNGEE. The CDR3 is 15 residues long. The V and J ends lost 6 bases and 4 bases, in that order; junction bases with no gene match: 11. DNA of the CDR3: TGTGCCAGCAACCAACTCCAGGGGGCAAGCTATGGCTACACCTTC. It encodes CASNQLQGASYGYTF.

The rearrangement uses TRBV12-3 or TRBV12-4 and TRBJ2-7; D unresolved. This CDR3 spans 14 amino acids. V was pared by 5 bases and J by 3 bases, with 14 bases between. In nucleotides, the CDR3 is TGTGCCAGCAGTCCCTCTCCATCTAACTACGAGCAGTACTTC. This encodes CASSPSPSNYEQYF.